The 8 T cell receptor beta chains reported below all come from one sample, sequenced in a study of shared clonotypes between healthy human individuals. The assay was immunoSEQ multiplex PCR, and TCRdb's table has in-frame clones only and misses some. The sample contains hundreds of thousands of clones, around 78% of which appear only once. The sequenced sample was PBMCs. Receptors originate from a middle-aged woman in good health. Some clones in this sample may be carry-over from other donors' samples.

The rearrangement uses TRBV28 and TRBJ2-3, with D maybe TRBD2 (5 bases). CDR1 and CDR2 (germline): MDHEN, SYDVKM. The CDR3 runs 12 residues. V lost 11 bases, J lost 8 bases, and 17 bases lay in between. As DNA, the CDR3 is TGTGCCTCTAAAGAGGGTCGGGGTACGCAGTATTTT. Translated, it gives CASKEGRGTQYF.

This sequence joins TRBV28 and TRBJ1-2, with D unresolved. V lost 3 bases and J lost 3, with 14 bases in between. CDR1 is MDHEN and CDR2 is SYDVKM in the germline V gene. The CDR3 extends over 15 amino acids. For the CDR3, the DNA is TGTGCCAGCAGTTTGGGATTGAGGAGGGACTATGGCTACACCTTC. Its protein product is CASSLGLRRDYGYTF.

As for this clone: This CDR3 is also generated by other DNA sequences in the sample. The chain joins TRBV28 to TRBJ2-7, with D uncertain. CDR1 and CDR2 from the germline V gene are MDHEN and SYDVKM. CDR3 size: 12 residues. Trimming shortened V by 5 bases and J by 4 bases, and 9 bases separated the two germline ends. In nucleotides, the CDR3 is TGTGCCAGCAGTCCTCCACTGTACGAGCAGTACTTC. It is translated as CASSPPLYEQYF.

This clone has a count of ten or more. Different DNA sequences within this sample yield the same CDR3. J is TRBJ1-6 and V is TRBV30; 9 bases agree with TRBD1. The length of the CDR3 is 13 residues. The germline V gene encodes CDR1 GTSNPN and CDR2 SVGIG (reference sequence). J gave up 9 bases and V 1 base, and 1 base lay outside the gene matches. As DNA, the CDR3 is TGTGCCTGGAGTGAGGACAGGGGTTCACCCCTCCACTTT. Translating gives CAWSEDRGSPLHF.

The chain uses TRBV2 and TRBJ2-6; 8 nucleotides match TRBD1. The CDR3 totals 16 residues. J was trimmed by 0 bases and V by 7 bases; bases with no gene match: 5. Germline CDR1 reads SNHLY; CDR2 reads FYNNEI. The CDR3 DNA is TGTGCCAGCACCCGGGACAGGACCTCTGGGGCCAACGTCCTGACTTTC. Amino acid sequence: CASTRDRTSGANVLTF.

The V and J genes are TRBV11-2 and TRBJ1-1; 9 bases line up with TRBD1. The CDR3 has 15 amino acids. The germline CDR1 and CDR2 sequences are SGHAT and FQNNGV. V shed 5 bases and J 2 bases; nucleotides not matched to a gene: 6. CDR3 sequence (DNA): TGTGCCAGCAGCCTATTGGACAGGGGTAACACTGAAGCTTTCTTT. Amino acids: CASSLLDRGNTEAFF.

Written as DNA, the CDR3 is TGTGCCAGCAGCCAAGGGTACGGGACTAGTCCGTACTTC. The encoded protein is CASSQGYGTSPYF. The chain combines TRBV14 with TRBJ2-7, with 8 bases matching TRBD2. Trimming took 1 base from V and 12 from J; bases not matched to a gene: 8. The germline CDR1 and CDR2 sequences are SGHDN and FVKESK. This CDR3 is 13 amino acids long.

The V call is TRBV19, the J call TRBJ2-5, with 8 bases lining up with TRBD1. The DNA end is more similar to TRBJ2-7, so the J call may be wrong. The germline V gene has CDR1 LNHDA and CDR2 SQIVND (reference sequence). This CDR3 contains 14 residues. CDR3 region: CASSIGQGWYEQYF. CDR3 bases: TGTGCCAGTAGTATCGGACAGGGCTGGTACGAGCAGTACTTC.